The source of this T cell receptor beta chain is a study of blood T cells in healthy people across ages. Staff drew approximately 9.7 milliliters of peripheral blood from each donor. Per sample, a minimum of 6.5 million PBMCs were isolated. Regarding this clonotype: Its antigen remains unknown.

CDR1 and CDR2 from the germline V gene are SGHTA and FQGNSA. This CDR3 comprises 14 residues. Study-level points and caveats: With age, beta diversity per million T cells declined roughly linearly, significantly by 40 to 50.

Alongside a J-beta primer mix, a sample-barcoded 5' primer served in a second PCR lasting roughly 6 to 11 cycles. TCRdb ran MiXCR on the 5' RACE reads and lists one entry per CDR3 protein. The repertoire holds fewer than 2 million distinct CDR3 sequences, with more than 35% as singletons. The TCR comes from a human donor in good health. The sample was blood. The chain combines TRBV7-2 with TRBJ2-5, with D perhaps matching TRBD1 (5 bases). The DNA end is a closer match to TRBJ2-7, so the J assignment may be wrong. The CDR3 DNA reads TGTGCCAGCAGCTTGGGGCAAAGGGTTCACGAGCAGTACTTC. It specifies CASSLGQRVHEQYF.